Sequencing of this T cell receptor beta chain was carried out in a study of blood T cell repertoires in COVID-19 (dated by TCRdb to about 2020). About the investigation overall: Samples covering the acute and convalescent phases of COVID-19 were provided by collaborators in the United States, Italy and Spain. The material from the prospective study consisted of cDNA or gDNA derived from T cells, B-cell-depleted T cells, or PBMCs. Subjects who had been exposed to COVID-19, were actively infected with it, or had recovered from it provided the deeply sampled blood TCRbeta repertoires that made up the dataset. The repertoires were made available in a free public database intended to serve as a resource for research on the immune response to SARS-CoV-2. Samples came from the ongoing ImmuneRACE study (first 160 participants) plus 1,254 subjects from 6 global collaborators. Sample metadata almost always included a de-identified subject ID, COVID-19 status, age in years and sex. Where available, HLA class I and class II types were taken from metadata supplied by the sample provider and were not determined by assay-based typing.

This clone was counted once. There is no known antigen for this receptor. Base qualities are missing; no much larger clone stands one base away. TCRbeta CDR3 regions were amplified from genomic DNA using the immunoSEQ Assay, a bias-controlled multiplex PCR. Under the source paper's analysis protocol: The number of nucleated cells in each sample was estimated from the amplification of reference gene primers within the assay. To quantify the absolute abundance of each unique TCRbeta CDR3 rearrangement, sequence reads were collapsed and filtered. For each sample, productive Simpson clonality was calculated as the square root of Simpson's diversity index across productive rearrangements. TCRdb retrieved this table from immuneACCESS and kept in-frame rearrangements only. Not all clones are present; in checked studies, unresolved V genes account for under half, and no reason is known for the remainder. V and J calls and clone size are as listed in that table; D and trimming were resolved from the DNA. Counted in this sample were 400,000 to 500,000 clones; 85% to 90% of them appeared once. Together, the top ten hold around 1.9% of the sample.

Participants in the prospective study were aged about 18 to 95 years, lived in about two dozen United States geographic areas, and enrolled through a virtual design. To assign participants to cohorts, the prospective study relied on clinical history that participants themselves reported in a screening survey and a study questionnaire. ImmuneRACE Cohort 3 recovered participants were defined by two consecutive negative NP/OP PCR tests, healthcare professional clearance, or symptom resolution. In the prospective study, whole blood, serum and a nasopharyngeal or oropharyngeal swab were collected from each participant by mobile phlebotomists. Over an approximately 2-month period, participants in the prospective study had the option of providing additional blood draws and questionnaires. Prospective study blood samples were shipped either frozen or at room temperature before DNA extraction. What the work shows at the level of the full study, not this receptor alone: How much clinical and demographic metadata was included differed by source and by participant, and the metadata was provided uncurated.

The CDR1 and CDR2 encoded by the germline V gene are SNHLY and FYNNEI. The CDR3 has 15 amino acids, counting the end cysteine and phenylalanine. CDR3 DNA only is kept here, 45 bases in frame from base 1. The V end loses 7 bases and the J end loses 7 bases, and a stretch of 20 bases separates them. The receptor was derived from a woman aged 35 to 49 who had recovered from COVID-19. The chain employs TRBV2 and TRBJ2-1; TRBD2 might be the D gene, on 6 matching bases. Sequenced material: PBMCs or T cells enriched from blood (not recorded which). Read as DNA, the sequence is TGTGCCAGCATCCCGGGACTCTTTTCAAATAATGAGCAGTTCTTC. Its translation reads: CASIPGLFSNNEQFF.